This T cell receptor beta chain emerged from a study of spatial heterogeneity in lung cancer. On the study more broadly: Raw reads contained each unique TCR and UMI combination more than ten times on average.

Time point noted: blood at routine non-recurrence follow-up after resection. Germline V gene data show CDR1 as SGHTA and CDR2 as FQGNSA. CDR3 length: 13 residues. V was trimmed by 3 bases and J by 8 bases, leaving 12 bases between them. TCRdb used MiXCR to reprocess the 5' RACE reads, holding one entry per CDR3 protein. Seen here are about 94,000 distinct CDR3 sequences, roughly a fifth observed once, and the top ten hold 20% to 25%. A few counts support this clonotype. The receptor's source is a male donor with early-stage non-small cell lung cancer. This chain joins TRBV7-2 and TRBJ2-3, with D possibly being TRBD2 (6 bases). Sequenced material: PBMCs, taken at follow-up. CDR3 sequence reads: CASSLGLRGTQYF. CDR3 sequence (DNA): TGTGCCAGCAGCTTGGGACTCCGGGGTACGCAGTATTTT.